This TCR beta chain was documented in a study of blood T cell repertoires in COVID-19 (dated by TCRdb to 2018 to 2021). About the full investigation: Collaborator samples came from the United States, Italy and Spain and covered acute and convalescent phases of COVID-19. The prospective study material was composed of cDNA or gDNA derived from T cells, B-cell-depleted T cells, or PBMCs. The dataset comprised deeply sampled blood TCRbeta repertoires from subjects exposed to, actively infected with, or recovered from COVID-19. The repertoires were made available in a free public database intended to serve as a resource for research on the immune response to SARS-CoV-2. The samples were drawn from two sources: the first 160 participants of the ongoing ImmuneRACE study, and 950 to 1,500 subjects contributed by 6 global collaborators. Nearly every sample came with metadata listing a de-identified subject ID, COVID-19 status, age in years and sex. HLA class I and class II types, where available, came from metadata supplied by the sample provider rather than from assay-based typing.

One collaborating source in Seattle enrolled patients while the patients were actively infected and followed the patients over time throughout the course of disease. Each collaborating institution followed its own protocols to collect whole blood in K2EDTA tubes. Collaborator samples were shipped for TCRbeta analysis as frozen whole blood, isolated PBMCs, or DNA extracted from either sample type. V loses 5 bases of germline sequence and J loses 0 bases, and the interval between the two ends is 9 bases. The cysteine opens and the phenylalanine closes a CDR3 of 14 amino acids. Only the CDR3 part of the read is kept: 42 bases, read in frame from the first base. CDR1 and CDR2 are read off the germline V gene as SGHRS and YFSETQ. About this clone itself: Its antigen remains unidentified. Base-call qualities are not available, and no considerably larger clone is one nucleotide away.

Paper-wide results and their limitations: The quantity of clinical and demographic metadata differed by source and by participant and was supplied without curation.

TCRbeta CDR3 regions were amplified from genomic DNA by means of the immunoSEQ Assay, a bias-controlled multiplex PCR. The paper's data handling went like this. Nucleated cell counts per sample were estimated from amplification of reference gene primers within the assay. Sequence reads were collapsed and filtered to measure the absolute abundance of every unique TCRbeta CDR3 rearrangement. For each sample, productive Simpson clonality was calculated as the square root of Simpson's diversity index over productive rearrangements. Held by TCRdb, this immuneACCESS table contains in-frame sequences only and omits some clones. Under half of the omission traces to an unresolved V gene where checked; the cause of the rest is unknown. V, J and clone size are those of that table, while D and trimming were read from the DNA. In this sample the table shows 200,000 to 250,000 clones, 83% of which occur a single time. Together, the top ten hold roughly 1.3% of the sample.

This sequence originates from a woman aged 25 to 45 with COVID-19, enrolled during active disease. The sequencing input was peripheral blood. Here the chain combines TRBV5-1 and TRBJ2-1; possibly the D gene is TRBD2, per 6 matching bases. The sequenced DNA is TGCGCCAGCAGTTTTAGCGGCTCCTACAATGAGCAGTTCTTC. Its protein reads: CASSFSGSYNEQFF.